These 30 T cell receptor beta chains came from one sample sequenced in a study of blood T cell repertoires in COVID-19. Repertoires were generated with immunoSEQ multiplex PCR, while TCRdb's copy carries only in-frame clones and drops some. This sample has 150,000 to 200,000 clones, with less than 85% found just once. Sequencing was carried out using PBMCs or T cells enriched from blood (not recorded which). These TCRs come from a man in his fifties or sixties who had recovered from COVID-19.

The CDR3 region has the DNA TGTGCCAGCAGCCCCCCAGCGGGGGGGGAAGAGACCCAGTACTTC. It codes for CASSPPAGGEETQYF. The chain carries TRBV11-2 and TRBJ2-5, with 10 bases lining up with TRBD2. The CDR3 is 15 residues long. Germline V gene data show CDR1 as SGHAT and CDR2 as FQNNGV. V shed 5 bases and J 3 bases; nucleotides not matched to a gene: 6.

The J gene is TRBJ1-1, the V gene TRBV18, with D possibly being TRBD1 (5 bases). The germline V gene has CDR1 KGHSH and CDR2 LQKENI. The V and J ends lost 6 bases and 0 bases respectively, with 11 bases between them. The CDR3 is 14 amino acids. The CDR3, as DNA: TGTGCCAGCTCCGACCAGACAGTGAACACTGAAGCTTTCTTT. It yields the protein CASSDQTVNTEAFF.

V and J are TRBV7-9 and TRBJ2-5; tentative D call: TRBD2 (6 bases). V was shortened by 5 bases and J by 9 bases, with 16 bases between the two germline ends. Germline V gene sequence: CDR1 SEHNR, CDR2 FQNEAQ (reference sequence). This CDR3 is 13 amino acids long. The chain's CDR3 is CASSPQEGMAQYF. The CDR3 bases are TGTGCCAGCAGCCCCCAGGAGGGGATGGCCCAGTACTTC.

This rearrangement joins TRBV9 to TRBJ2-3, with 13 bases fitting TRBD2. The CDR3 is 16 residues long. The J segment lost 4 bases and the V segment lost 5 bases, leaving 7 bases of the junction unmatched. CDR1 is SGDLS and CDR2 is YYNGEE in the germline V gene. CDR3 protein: CASSSTSGGASDTQYF. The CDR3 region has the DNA TGTGCCAGCAGTTCAACTAGCGGGGGGGCGTCAGATACGCAGTATTTT.

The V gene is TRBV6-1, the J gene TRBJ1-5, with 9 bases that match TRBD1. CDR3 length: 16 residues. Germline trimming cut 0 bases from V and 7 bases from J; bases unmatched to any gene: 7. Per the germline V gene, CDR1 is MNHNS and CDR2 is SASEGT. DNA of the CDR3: TGTGCCAGCAGTGAAGCAGGTACAGGGGGCGACCAGCCCCAGCATTTT. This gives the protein CASSEAGTGGDQPQHF.

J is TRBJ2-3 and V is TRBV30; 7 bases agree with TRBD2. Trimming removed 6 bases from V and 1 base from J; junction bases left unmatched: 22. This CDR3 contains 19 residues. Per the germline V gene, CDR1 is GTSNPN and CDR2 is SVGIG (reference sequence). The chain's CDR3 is CACITRGRVSGPGTDTQYF. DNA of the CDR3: TGTGCCTGTATAACTCGGGGGAGGGTATCCGGACCGGGCACAGATACGCAGTATTTT.

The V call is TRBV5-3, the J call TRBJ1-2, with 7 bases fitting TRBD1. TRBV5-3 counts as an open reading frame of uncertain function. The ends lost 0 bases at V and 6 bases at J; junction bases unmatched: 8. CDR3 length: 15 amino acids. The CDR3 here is CARSLVAGGNNGYTF. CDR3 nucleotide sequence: TGTGCCAGAAGCTTGGTGGCAGGGGGGAATAATGGCTACACCTTC.

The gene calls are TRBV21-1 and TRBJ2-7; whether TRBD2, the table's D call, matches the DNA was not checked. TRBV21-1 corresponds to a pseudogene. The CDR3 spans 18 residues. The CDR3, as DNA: TGTGCCAGCAGCAAACCCCCTCTAGCGGGGGGGGCCCACTACGAGCAGTACTTC. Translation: CASSKPPLAGGAHYEQYF.

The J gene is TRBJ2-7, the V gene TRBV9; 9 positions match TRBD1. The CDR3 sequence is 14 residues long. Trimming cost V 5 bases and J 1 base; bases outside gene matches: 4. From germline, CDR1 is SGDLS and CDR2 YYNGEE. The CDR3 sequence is CASSWTGESYEQYF. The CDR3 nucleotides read TGTGCCAGCAGTTGGACAGGGGAATCCTACGAGCAGTACTTC.

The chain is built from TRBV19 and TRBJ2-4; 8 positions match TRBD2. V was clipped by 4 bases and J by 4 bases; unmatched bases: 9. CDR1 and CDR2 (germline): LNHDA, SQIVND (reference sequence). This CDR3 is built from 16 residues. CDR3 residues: CASSKESGGLKNIQYF. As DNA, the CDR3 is TGTGCCAGTAGTAAAGAGAGCGGGGGCCTGAAAAACATTCAGTACTTC.

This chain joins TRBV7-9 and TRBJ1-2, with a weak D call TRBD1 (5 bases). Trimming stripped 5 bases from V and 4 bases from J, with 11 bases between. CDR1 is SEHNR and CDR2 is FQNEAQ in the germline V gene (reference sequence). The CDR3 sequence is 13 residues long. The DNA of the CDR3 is TGTGCCAGCAGCCCCGGGGGGTTCTATGGCTACACCTTC. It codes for CASSPGGFYGYTF.

Written as DNA, the CDR3 is TGTGCCAGCGCCGACAGGGTGCGAGATACGCAGTATTTT. This gives the protein CASADRVRDTQYF. The J gene is TRBJ2-3, the V gene TRBV2, with 7 bases fitting TRBD1. The CDR3 extends over 13 amino acids. The junction had 7 bases not matched to a gene; V was cut back by 8 bases and J by 5 bases. Germline CDR1 SNHLY, CDR2 FYNNEI.

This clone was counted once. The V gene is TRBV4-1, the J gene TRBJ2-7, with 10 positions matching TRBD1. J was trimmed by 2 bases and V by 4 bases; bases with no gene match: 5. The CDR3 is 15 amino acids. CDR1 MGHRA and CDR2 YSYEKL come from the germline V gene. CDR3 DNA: TGCGCCAGCAGCCGTCGCGGGACAGGGGCCTACGAGCAGTACTTC. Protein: CASSRRGTGAYEQYF.

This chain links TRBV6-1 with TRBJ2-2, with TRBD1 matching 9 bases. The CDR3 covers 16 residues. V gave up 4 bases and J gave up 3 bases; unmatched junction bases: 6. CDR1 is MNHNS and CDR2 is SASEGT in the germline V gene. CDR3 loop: CASSVQGAVYTGELFF. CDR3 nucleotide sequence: TGTGCCAGCAGTGTACAGGGGGCGGTTTACACCGGGGAGCTGTTTTTT.

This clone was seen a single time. The CDR3 DNA reads as TGTGCCAGCAGCTTGGCCATCGGGACAGGGTACGGCTACACCTTC. Residues: CASSLAIGTGYGYTF. The gene calls are TRBV5-4 and TRBJ1-2; 9 nucleotides agree with TRBD1. With V trimmed by 0 bases and J by 8 bases, 8 bases remained unmatched. Germline loops: CDR1 SGHNT, CDR2 YYREEE (reference sequence). CDR3 length: 15 amino acids.

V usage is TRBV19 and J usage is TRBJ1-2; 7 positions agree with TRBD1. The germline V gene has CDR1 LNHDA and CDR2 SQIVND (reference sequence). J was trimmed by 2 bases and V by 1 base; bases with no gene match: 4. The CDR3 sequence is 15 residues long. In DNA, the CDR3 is TGTGCCAGTAGTATAGCGCGGGACAGAAACTATGGCTACACCTTC. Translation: CASSIARDRNYGYTF.

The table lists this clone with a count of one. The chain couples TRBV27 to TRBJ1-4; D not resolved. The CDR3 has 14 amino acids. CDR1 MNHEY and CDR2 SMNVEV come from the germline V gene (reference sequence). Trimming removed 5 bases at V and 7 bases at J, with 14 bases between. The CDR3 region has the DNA TGTGCCAGCAGTCCCGGTTGGGGAGGTGAAAAACTGTTTTTT. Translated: CASSPGWGGEKLFF.

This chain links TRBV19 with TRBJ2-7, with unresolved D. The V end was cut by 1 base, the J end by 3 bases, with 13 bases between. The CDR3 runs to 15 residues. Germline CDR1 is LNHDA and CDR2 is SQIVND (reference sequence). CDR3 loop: CASSIAQAAFYEQYF. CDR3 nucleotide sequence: TGTGCCAGTAGTATAGCCCAGGCCGCTTTCTACGAGCAGTACTTC.

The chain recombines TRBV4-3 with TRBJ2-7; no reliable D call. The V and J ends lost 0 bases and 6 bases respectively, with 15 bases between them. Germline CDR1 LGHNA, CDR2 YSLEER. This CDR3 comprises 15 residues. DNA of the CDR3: TGCGCCAGCAGCCAAGAGTACGGTTCAACGGGCGAGCAGTACTTC. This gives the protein CASSQEYGSTGEQYF.

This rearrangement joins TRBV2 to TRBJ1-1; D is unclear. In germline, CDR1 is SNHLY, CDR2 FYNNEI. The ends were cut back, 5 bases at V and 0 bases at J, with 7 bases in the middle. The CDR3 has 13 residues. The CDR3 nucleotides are TGTGCCAGCAGTCTGGGCATGAACACTGAAGCTTTCTTT. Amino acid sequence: CASSLGMNTEAFF.

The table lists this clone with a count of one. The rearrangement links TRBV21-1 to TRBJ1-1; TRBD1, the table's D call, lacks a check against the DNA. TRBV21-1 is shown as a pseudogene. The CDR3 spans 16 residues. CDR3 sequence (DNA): TGTGCCAGCAGCAAAGCGCTTGAGGGGGAAGACACTGAAGCTTTCTTT. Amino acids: CASSKALEGEDTEAFF.

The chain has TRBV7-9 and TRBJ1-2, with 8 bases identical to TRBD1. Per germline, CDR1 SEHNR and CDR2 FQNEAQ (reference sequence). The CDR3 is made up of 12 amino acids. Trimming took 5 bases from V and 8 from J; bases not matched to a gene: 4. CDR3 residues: CASSPDRDGYTF. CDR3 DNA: TGTGCCAGCAGCCCGGACAGGGACGGCTACACCTTC. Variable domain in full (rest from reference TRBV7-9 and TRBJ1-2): DTGVSQNPRHKITKRGQNVTFRCDPISEHNRLYWYRQTLGQGPEFLTYFQNEAQLEKSRLLSDRFSAERPKGSFSTLEIQRTEQGDSAMYLCASSPDRDGYTFGSGTRLTVV.

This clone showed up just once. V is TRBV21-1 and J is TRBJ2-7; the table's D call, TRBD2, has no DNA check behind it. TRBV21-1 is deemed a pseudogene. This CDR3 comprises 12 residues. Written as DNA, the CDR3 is TGTGCCAAGCGGCGCCCACCCTACGAGCAGTACTTC. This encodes CAKRRPPYEQYF.

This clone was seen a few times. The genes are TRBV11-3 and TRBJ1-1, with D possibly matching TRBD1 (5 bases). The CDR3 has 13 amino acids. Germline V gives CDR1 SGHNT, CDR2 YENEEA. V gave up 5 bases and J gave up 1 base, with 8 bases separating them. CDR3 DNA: TGTGCCAGCAGCCTCGGGGGGAACACTGAAGCTTTCTTT. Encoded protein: CASSLGGNTEAFF.

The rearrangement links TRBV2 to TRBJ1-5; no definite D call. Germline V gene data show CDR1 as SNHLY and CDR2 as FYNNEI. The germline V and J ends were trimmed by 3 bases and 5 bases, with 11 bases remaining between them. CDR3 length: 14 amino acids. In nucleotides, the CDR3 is TGTGCCAGCAGTGACGGTCCACCCGATCAGCCCCAGCATTTT. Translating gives CASSDGPPDQPQHF.

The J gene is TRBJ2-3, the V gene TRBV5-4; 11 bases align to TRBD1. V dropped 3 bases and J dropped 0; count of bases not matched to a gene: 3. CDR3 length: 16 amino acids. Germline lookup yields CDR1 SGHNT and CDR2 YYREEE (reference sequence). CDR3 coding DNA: TGTGCCAGCAGCTCTGGGACAGGGGGAAGCACAGATACGCAGTATTTT. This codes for CASSSGTGGSTDTQYF.

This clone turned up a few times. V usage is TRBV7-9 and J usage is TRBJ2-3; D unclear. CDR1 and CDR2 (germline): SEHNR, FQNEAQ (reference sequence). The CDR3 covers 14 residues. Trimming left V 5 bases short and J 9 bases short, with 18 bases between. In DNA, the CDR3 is TGTGCCAGCAGCCAAGCCACTACCGCCCCCACGCAGTATTTT. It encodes CASSQATTAPTQYF.

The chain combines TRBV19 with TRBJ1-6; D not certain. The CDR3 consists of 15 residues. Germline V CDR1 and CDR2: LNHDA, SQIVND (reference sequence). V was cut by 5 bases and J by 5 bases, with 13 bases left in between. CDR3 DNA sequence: TGTGCCAGTAGTCGGGGAGTTGTAGATAATTCACCCCTCCACTTT. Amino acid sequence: CASSRGVVDNSPLHF. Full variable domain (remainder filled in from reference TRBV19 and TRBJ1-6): DGGITQSPKYLFRKEGQNVTLSCEQNLNHDAMYWYRQDPGQGLRLIYYSQIVNDFQKGDIAEGYSVSREKKESFPLTVTSAQKNPTAFYLCASSRGVVDNSPLHFGNGTRLTVT.

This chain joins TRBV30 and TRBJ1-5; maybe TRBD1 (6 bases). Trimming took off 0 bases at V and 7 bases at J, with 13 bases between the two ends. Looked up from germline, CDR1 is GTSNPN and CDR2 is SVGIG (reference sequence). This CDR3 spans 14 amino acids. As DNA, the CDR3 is TGTGCCTGGAGTGTTGGCAGGGGTGGCCAGCCCCAGCATTTT. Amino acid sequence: CAWSVGRGGQPQHF.

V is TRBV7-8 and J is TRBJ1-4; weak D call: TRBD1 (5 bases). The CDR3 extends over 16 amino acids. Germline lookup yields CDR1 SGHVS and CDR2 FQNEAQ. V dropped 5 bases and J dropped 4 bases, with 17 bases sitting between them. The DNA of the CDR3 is TGTGCCAGCAGCCCGTCAGTAGGGGCTTTTAATGAAAAACTGTTTTTT. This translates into CASSPSVGAFNEKLFF. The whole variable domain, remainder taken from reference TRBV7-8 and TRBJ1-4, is GAGVSQSPRYKVAKRGQDVALRCDPISGHVSLFWYQQALGQGPEFLTYFQNEAQLDKSGLPSDRFFAERPEGSVSTLKIQRTQQEDSAVYLCASSPSVGAFNEKLFFGSGTQLSVL.